Shown below are 3 T cell receptor beta chains from a single sample sequenced in a study of regulatory T cells in long-lasting Graves disease. Construction of TCR beta libraries relied on iRepertoire HTBI primers and on Arm-PCR targeting CDR3 regions. A single record per CDR3 protein comes from TCRdb applying MiXCR to the multiplex PCR reads. The table has some 490,000 distinct CDR3 sequences, 12% seen once. Time point indicated: newly diagnosed GD, antithyroid drugs for less than 3 months. The TCR library was made from RNA that had been extracted from PBMCs in TRIzol. These records were also assigned to another study, of T cells in Graves' hyperthyroidism and ophthalmopathy.

This specimen consisted of peripheral blood mononuclear cells (PBMCs), obtained at new diagnosis, from a patient treated with antithyroid drugs. These TCRs come from a woman aged 25-40 years with Graves disease.

This clonotype appeared many times. V and J are TRBV6-2 or TRBV6-3 and TRBJ2-4; D is perhaps TRBD1 (6 bases). Germline V lookup: CDR1 MNHEY, CDR2 SVGEGT. V gave up 0 bases and J gave up 1 base, with 13 bases separating them. This CDR3 contains 17 residues. The CDR3 loop is CASSYSNRAVAKNIQYF. Here the CDR3 DNA reads TGTGCCAGCAGTTACTCGAACAGGGCCGTCGCCAAAAACATTCAGTACTTC.

This clonotype was recorded many times. The chain combines TRBV19 with TRBJ1-2; 12 nucleotides line up with TRBD1. The ends lost 2 bases at V and 4 bases at J; junction bases unmatched: 5. The CDR3 is 16 residues long. The germline V gene has CDR1 LNHDA and CDR2 SQIVND (reference sequence). The CDR3 sequence is CASSITGTGGAYGYTF. Written as DNA, the CDR3 is TGTGCCAGTAGTATAACAGGGACAGGGGGCGCCTATGGCTACACCTTC.

This chain uses TRBV2 with TRBJ2-1, with a tentative D call TRBD2 (6 bases). Trimming shortened V by 1 base and J by 14 bases, and 6 bases separated the two germline ends. Per germline, CDR1 SNHLY and CDR2 FYNNEI. This CDR3 comprises 10 residues. Here the CDR3 DNA reads TGTGCCAGCAGTGAAGGGACTAAGTTCTTC. It codes for CASSEGTKFF.